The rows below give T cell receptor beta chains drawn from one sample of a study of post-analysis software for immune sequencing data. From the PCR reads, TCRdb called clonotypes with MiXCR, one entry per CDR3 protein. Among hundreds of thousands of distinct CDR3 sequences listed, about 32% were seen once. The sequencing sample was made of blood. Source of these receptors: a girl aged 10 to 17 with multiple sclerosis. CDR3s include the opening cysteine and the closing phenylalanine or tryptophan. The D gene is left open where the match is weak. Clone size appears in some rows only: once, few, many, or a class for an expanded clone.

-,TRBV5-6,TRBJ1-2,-,TGTGCCAGCAGGCCTCTGGGGGTGGACTATGGCTACACCTTC,CASRPLGVDYGYTF
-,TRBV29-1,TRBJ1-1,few,TGCAGCGTCTGGGGACGGTCCATGAACACTGAAGCTTTCTTT,CSVWGRSMNTEAFF
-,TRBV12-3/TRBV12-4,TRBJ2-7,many,TGTGCCAGCACCTTAGGAGTTACCTACGAGCAGTACTTC,CASTLGVTYEQYF
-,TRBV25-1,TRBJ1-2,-,TGTGCCAGCAGTGAAGTAGGCACAAACTATGGCTACACCTTC,CASSEVGTNYGYTF
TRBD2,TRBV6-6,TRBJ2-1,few,TGTGCCAGCAGCCGGACTAGCGGGGGGGTAAGTGAGCAGTTCTTC,CASSRTSGGVSEQFF
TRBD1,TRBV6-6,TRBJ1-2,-,TGTGCCAGCAGTAAAGGGGGCCGACAGGGCGGCTACACCTTC,CASSKGGRQGGYTF
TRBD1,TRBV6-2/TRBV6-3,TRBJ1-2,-,TGTGCCAGCAGTTACTCGACAGGGGCCACAGCCTACACCTTC,CASSYSTGATAYTF
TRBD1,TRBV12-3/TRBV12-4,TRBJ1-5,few,TGTGCCAGCAGCGGGACAGGGGACCCAAATCAGCCCCAGCATTTT,CASSGTGDPNQPQHF
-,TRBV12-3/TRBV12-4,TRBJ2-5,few,TGTGCCAGCAGTTTCGGTCAGACCCAGTACTTC,CASSFGQTQYF
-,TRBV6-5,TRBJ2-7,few,TGTGCCAGCAGTTACTCTGGAAAGGGCGAGCAGTACTTC,CASSYSGKGEQYF
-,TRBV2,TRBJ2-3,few,TGTGCCAGCAGAGGGACGCCGATAAGCACAGATACGCAGTATTTT,CASRGTPISTDTQYF
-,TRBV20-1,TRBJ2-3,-,TGCAGTGCTAGCGACCCGACCGGCTGGCGGCAAGATACGCAGTATTTT,CSASDPTGWRQDTQYF
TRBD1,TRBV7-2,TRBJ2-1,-,TGTACCAGCAGCTGGGACAGGGGCGGGAATGAGCAGTTCTTC,CTSSWDRGGNEQFF
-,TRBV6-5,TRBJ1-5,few,TGTGCCGTCCACAGGGATCTGGGGCAGCCCCAGCATTTT,CAVHRDLGQPQHF
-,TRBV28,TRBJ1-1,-,TGTGCCAGCAGTTTTCCTCTAGGAGGGCTGGGCACTGAAGCTTTCTTT,CASSFPLGGLGTEAFF
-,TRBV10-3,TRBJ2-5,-,TGTGCCGCCGGGGGTCTCTCGGAGACCCAGTACTTC,CAAGGLSETQYF
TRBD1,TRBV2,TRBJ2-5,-,TGTGCCAGCAGCACCACAGGGGTTGAGACCCAGTACTTC,CASSTTGVETQYF
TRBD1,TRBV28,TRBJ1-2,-,TGTGCCAGCAGGACAGGGATAAACTATGGCTACACCTTC,CASRTGINYGYTF
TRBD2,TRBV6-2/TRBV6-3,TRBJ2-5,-,TGTGCCAGCAGTTATCTCGGACTAGTCCAAGAGACCCAGTACTTC,CASSYLGLVQETQYF
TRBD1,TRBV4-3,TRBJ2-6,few,TGCGCCAGCAGCCGTGGACAGGGGGCCGGGGCCAACGTCCTGACTTTC,CASSRGQGAGANVLTF
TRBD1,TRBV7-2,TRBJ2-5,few,TGTGCCAGCAGCCTCAGGACAGGGGAGACCCAGTACTTC,CASSLRTGETQYF
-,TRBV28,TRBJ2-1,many,TGTGCCAGCAGTCCCCGGACTCTTCCGAGGGATGAGCAGTTCTTC,CASSPRTLPRDEQFF
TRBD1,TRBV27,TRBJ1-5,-,TGTGCCAGCAGCCAGAACCCAAGGACAGGCGATAGCAATCAGCCCCAGCATTTT,CASSQNPRTGDSNQPQHF
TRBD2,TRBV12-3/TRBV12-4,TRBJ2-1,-,TGTGCCAGCACCCTGTATGGCGGGGGGTGGAATGAGCAGTTCTTC,CASTLYGGGWNEQFF
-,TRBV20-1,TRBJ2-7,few,TGCAGTGCTAGTAGGGACGCAAGCTCCTACGAGCAGTACTTC,CSASRDASSYEQYF
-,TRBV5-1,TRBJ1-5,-,TGCGCCAGCGGCTTGGGAGTAAGTAGCAATCAGCCCCAGCATTTT,CASGLGVSSNQPQHF
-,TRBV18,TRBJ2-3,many,TGCGCCAGCAGCCCTACCACAGATACGCAGTATTTT,CASSPTTDTQYF
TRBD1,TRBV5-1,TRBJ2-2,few,TGCGCCAGCAGCCCCGCGGGACAGGGGGCGGCAAGGACCGGGGAGCTGTTTTTT,CASSPAGQGAARTGELFF
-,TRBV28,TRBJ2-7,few,TGTGCCAGCATCAATGGGGGCAACACCTACGAGCAGTACTTC,CASINGGNTYEQYF
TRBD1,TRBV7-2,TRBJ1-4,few,TGTGCCAGCAGCTTAAGGACAGGTCAGAATGAAAAACTGTTTTTT,CASSLRTGQNEKLFF
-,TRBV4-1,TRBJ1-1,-,TGCGCCAGCAGCCAAGATGGGTACACTGAAGCTTTCTTT,CASSQDGYTEAFF
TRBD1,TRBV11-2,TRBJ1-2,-,TGTGCCAACAGCTTCGGAGGGGGGGACAGGCCTACAGACTATGGCTACACCTTC,CANSFGGGDRPTDYGYTF
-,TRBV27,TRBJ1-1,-,TGTGCCAGCAGTTTACGGGGACTCGATGAAGCTTTCTTT,CASSLRGLDEAFF
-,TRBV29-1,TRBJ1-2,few,TGCAGCGTTGATCAGAGAAACTATGGCTACACCTTC,CSVDQRNYGYTF
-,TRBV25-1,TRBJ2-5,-,TGTGCCAGCAATTTCGGACTTGGCAATGAGCAGTACTTC,CASNFGLGNEQYF
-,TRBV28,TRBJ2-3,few,TGTGCCAGCAGTTTATCAGGGCGGCTAGTAGATACGCAGTATTTT,CASSLSGRLVDTQYF
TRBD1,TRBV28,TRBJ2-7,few,TGTGCCAGCGGTTACAGGGGGTACGAGCAGTACTTC,CASGYRGYEQYF
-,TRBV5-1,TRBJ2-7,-,TGCGCCAGCAGCTTGGACAGGGCCTTTTACGAGCAGTACTTC,CASSLDRAFYEQYF
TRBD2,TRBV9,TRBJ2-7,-,TGTGCCAGCAGCACAGCCGGAGGACTAGCGGACGAGCAGTACTTC,CASSTAGGLADEQYF
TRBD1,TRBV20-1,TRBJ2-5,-,TGCAGTGCCAAAGGGGGCTTAATGAGAGAGACCCAGTACTTC,CSAKGGLMRETQYF
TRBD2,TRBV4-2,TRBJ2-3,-,TGTGCCAGCAGCGGGCGCGGGGGGCGCACAGATACGCAGTATTTT,CASSGRGGRTDTQYF
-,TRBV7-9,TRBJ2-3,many,TGTGCCAGCAGTTCCCAGACGGATACGCAGTATTTT,CASSSQTDTQYF
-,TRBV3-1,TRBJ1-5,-,TGTGCCAGCAGCCAAGATAGATCCTCTAGACAGCCCCAGCATTTT,CASSQDRSSRQPQHF
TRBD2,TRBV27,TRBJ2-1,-,TGTGCCAGCAGTCCTCTAGCGGGGGGCCACCAAGAGACCCAGTTCTTC,CASSPLAGGHQETQFF
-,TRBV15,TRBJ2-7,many,TGTGCCACCAGCAGACAGGGGGGGACCTCCTACGAGCAGTACTTC,CATSRQGGTSYEQYF
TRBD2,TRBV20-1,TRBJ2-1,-,TGCAGTGCTGGGGGGCTAGCGGGAAGGTACAATGAGCAGTTCTTC,CSAGGLAGRYNEQFF
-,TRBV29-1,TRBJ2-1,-,TGCAGCGTTGAAGGGGGGTCCCTGAGCTCCTACAATGAGCAGTTCTTC,CSVEGGSLSSYNEQFF
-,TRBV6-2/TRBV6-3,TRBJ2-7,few,TGTGCCAGCAGGGACCGGGACTTTAGCTACGAGCAGTACTTC,CASRDRDFSYEQYF
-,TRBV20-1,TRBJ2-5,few,TGCAGTGCTAGAGATTCCAGGGGTTTGGAGACCCAGTACTTC,CSARDSRGLETQYF
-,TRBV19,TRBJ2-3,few,TGTGCCAGTAGTAAAGGAGGAGATACGCAGTATTTT,CASSKGGDTQYF
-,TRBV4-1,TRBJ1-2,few,TGCGCCAGCAGCCAAGTTGATGGCTACACCTTC,CASSQVDGYTF
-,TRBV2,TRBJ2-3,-,TGTGCCAGCAGTTCCCGGGCCCTAAGTGGCACAGATGCGCAGTATTTT,CASSSRALSGTDAQYF
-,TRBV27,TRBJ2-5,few,TGTGCCAGCAGTTTAGGTACCGCATGGGGAGAGACCCAGTACTTC,CASSLGTAWGETQYF
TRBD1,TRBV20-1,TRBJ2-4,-,TGCAGTACTAGTACAGGGGGCTCAGGCAAAAACATTCAGTACTTC,CSTSTGGSGKNIQYF
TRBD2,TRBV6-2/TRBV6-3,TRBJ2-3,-,TGTGCCAGCGTTGTGGGCCGGGGGGTTGGCCCAGATACGCAGTATTTT,CASVVGRGVGPDTQYF
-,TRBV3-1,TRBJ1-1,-,TGTGCCAGCAGCCCTGGACCTACCAAGTGGACTGAAGCTTTCTTT,CASSPGPTKWTEAFF
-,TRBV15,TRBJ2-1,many,TGTGCCACCAGCAACAGGAATGTTCGCTCCTACAATGAGCAGTTCTTC,CATSNRNVRSYNEQFF
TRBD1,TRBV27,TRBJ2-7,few,TGTGCCAGCGGGGAAAGGACAGGGGGAGGCGAGCAGTACTTC,CASGERTGGGEQYF